This paragraph reports one T cell receptor (beta chain). Its target antigen remains unknown. One base away there is no much larger clone; base qualities are not given. The meaning of the sample's time point label: about 28 days (+/-7) after the second vaccine dose. AZD1222 recipients given second doses at about 4 weeks or at about 12 weeks were pooled, since spike-specific TCR depth and breadth were not found to differ between the two schedules. Vaccinee samples came from UK trials COV001 and COV002, including a single-blind randomized controlled phase 2/3 trial of AZD1222 (ChAdOx1 nCoV-19) in healthy adults. Trial participant PBMC samples were collected at day 0 and day 28 after the second dose for TCRbeta chain sequencing. This record comes from a study of T cell responses to AZD1222 COVID-19 vaccine listed by TCRdb under 2021. Study-wide context: TCR sequencing was performed for roughly 250 trial participants, of whom 207 were given two doses of AZD1222 and around 25 were given two doses of MenACWY control vaccine. Trial participants were enrolled into age subgroups of 18-55, 56-69 and 70-plus years, which contained roughly 150, 30 and 60 TCR-sequenced participants, respectively.

Study-level results and caveats: The 56-69-year group was small, and its depth increase did not reach significance, likely because of low power. Because no samples from the day 14 peak response were available, repertoires could be characterized only after the peak T cell response. Nearly half of unique spike-specific TCRs reportedly recognized epitopes outside regions mutated in the B.1.351 and B.1.1.7 variants. Spike-specific TCR breadth and depth rose significantly after two AZD1222 doses compared with day 0 and with MenACWY recipients. Participants were mostly white British and included more females than males, and it was suggested by the authors that clonal diversity may have been underestimated. Only five or six AZD1222 recipients were SARS-CoV-2 seropositive at baseline, limiting conclusions about previously exposed vaccinees. The whole spike protein was spanned by vaccine-associated CD4 TCRs, and dominant responses were seen in regions 160-218 and 743-854.

Its CDR3 holds 14 amino acids, cysteine through phenylalanine. Solely the CDR3 DNA is kept, with 42 bases framed from the first base. The germline V gene provides CDR1 SGHTA and CDR2 FQGNSA. The V end gives up 5 bases and the J end 4 bases, leaving 7 bases in the junction not matched to a gene. The CDR3 regions of human TCRbeta chains were analyzed by immunosequencing. As for the original processing: TCRs in the repertoires were matched against a reference library of SARS-CoV-2-specific TCRs that had been generated with the MIRA antigen-specificity platform. Breadth was defined as the fraction of unique TCRs that were SARS-CoV-2-associated. Depth was defined as the fraction of total T cells that were SARS-CoV-2-associated. Using the MIRA data, each spike-specific TCR was assigned both to the spike region to which the TCR was reactive and to a CD4 or CD8 class. Log10-transformed breadth and depth values were compared by one-way ANOVA with Sidak's multiple comparisons tests. The clones in this table, taken by TCRdb from immuneACCESS, are in-frame only. Not every clone is retained; where verified, under half of the shortfall comes from an unresolved V gene, and the cause of the rest is unknown. The V and J calls and clone size were taken over from that table, and D and trimming were inferred from the DNA. This sample has about 150,000 clones in its table, and 92% of those were observed once. 3% to 4% of the sample belongs to the ten largest clones.

The chain employs TRBV7-2 and TRBJ1-2; the central 7 bases match TRBD1. The clonotype comes from an adult who received the AZD1222 COVID-19 vaccine. The material was peripheral blood, obtained 28 days after the second AZD1222 dose. The nucleotide sequence reads TGTGCCAGCAGCCTCCGGGACAGCGTCTATGGCTACACCTTC. Its amino acids are CASSLRDSVYGYTF.